The 24 T cell receptor beta chains below were found in one sample sequenced in a study of CD8 T cells in ankylosing spondylitis. From the 5' RACE reads, TCRdb called clonotypes with MiXCR, one entry per CDR3 protein. The table lists about 340,000 distinct CDR3 sequences, about 15% of them singletons. The sequenced sample consisted of blood, either unsorted or a sorted T cell fraction (not recorded which). These receptors all come from a male donor with ankylosing spondylitis or in good health (not recorded which).

This clonotype was recorded a few times. A clone one base away is much larger, so this may be a read error. The V gene is TRBV2, the J gene TRBJ2-2; D uncertain. V was cut by 7 bases and J by 3 bases, with 6 bases left in between. The CDR3 is 12 residues long. From germline, CDR1 is SNHLY and CDR2 FYNNEI. CDR3 DNA sequence: TGTGCCAGCACCTTAGACACCGGGGAGCTGTTTTTT. This translates into CASTLDTGELFF.

This clonotype appeared a few times. The J gene is TRBJ1-1, the V gene TRBV29-1; tentatively, D is TRBD1 (6 bases). The germline CDR1 and CDR2 sequences are SQVTM and ANQGSEA. V was shortened by 6 bases and J by 0 bases, with 11 bases between the two germline ends. The CDR3 length is 13 residues. The CDR3: CSVRGHLNTEAFF. In DNA form, the CDR3 reads TGCAGCGTACGGGGACACTTGAACACTGAAGCTTTCTTT.

This clonotype was recorded at least ten times. The chain has TRBV12-5 and TRBJ1-4, with D maybe TRBD1 (5 bases). CDR1 is LGHNT and CDR2 is FRNRAP in the germline V gene. V was pared by 7 bases and J by 8 bases, with 20 bases between. This CDR3 region has 15 residues. The CDR3 protein is CASASREGAREKLFF. CDR3 DNA sequence: TGTGCTAGTGCCTCCCGGGAAGGGGCGAGGGAAAAACTGTTTTTT.

The chain carries TRBV2 and TRBJ2-7, with 10 nucleotides matching TRBD1. The CDR3 runs to 12 residues. The germline V gene encodes CDR1 SNHLY and CDR2 FYNNEI. The V and J ends lost 10 bases and 6 bases, in that order; junction bases with no gene match: 6. As DNA, the CDR3 is TGTGCCACCGGGACAGGGGCCTCCGAGCAGTACTTC. This encodes CATGTGASEQYF.

The chain employs TRBV12-3 or TRBV12-4 and TRBJ2-1; 8 bases are shared with TRBD2. This CDR3 comprises 15 residues. Trimming at V came to 6 bases and at J to 2 bases, leaving 6 bases not matched to a gene. CDR3 loop: CASRRTSFPYNEQFF. The CDR3 DNA is TGTGCCAGCAGGCGGACTAGCTTCCCCTACAATGAGCAGTTCTTC.

This chain connects TRBV6-1 to TRBJ2-7; weak D call: TRBD2 (6 bases). The CDR3 runs to 14 residues. V gave up 6 bases and J gave up 3 bases, with 15 bases separating them. Looked up from germline, CDR1 is MNHNS and CDR2 is SASEGT. CDR3 region: CASRPERRVYEQYF. Written as DNA, the CDR3 is TGTGCCAGCAGACCCGAGCGGAGGGTCTACGAGCAGTACTTC.

The genes are TRBV6-1 and TRBJ2-5; 9 nucleotides line up with TRBD1. The CDR3 has 14 residues. Germline values: CDR1 MNHNS, CDR2 SASEGT. V shed 5 bases and J 3 bases; nucleotides not matched to a gene: 4. CDR3: CASSTGGWEETQYF. In nucleotides, the CDR3 is TGTGCCAGCAGTACAGGGGGCTGGGAAGAGACCCAGTACTTC.

The V gene is TRBV6-1, the J gene TRBJ2-7; 9 bases map to TRBD1. CDR3 size: 14 residues. Trimming removed 6 bases from V and 7 bases from J; junction bases left unmatched: 10. The germline V gene has CDR1 MNHNS and CDR2 SASEGT. The CDR3 spells CASRTPGQGGEQYF. As DNA, the CDR3 is TGTGCCAGCAGGACCCCGGGACAGGGTGGAGAGCAGTACTTC.

In this sample, this clonotype turned up a few times. The V call is TRBV12-3 or TRBV12-4, the J call TRBJ1-3; D gene unclear. V gave up 7 bases and J gave up 4 bases, with 8 bases separating them. CDR3 size: 12 residues. The CDR3 spells CASTYRGNTIYF. In nucleotides, the CDR3 is TGTGCCAGCACCTACCGCGGAAACACCATATATTTT.

This clonotype has only a few counts. The J gene is TRBJ2-3, the V gene TRBV12-3 or TRBV12-4; weak D call: TRBD2 (6 bases). V dropped 6 bases and J dropped 0 bases, with 16 bases sitting between them. This CDR3 has 16 amino acids. In DNA, the CDR3 is TGTGCCAGCAGACCCTACTCCGGGGGTAGCACAGATACGCAGTATTTT. Translation: CASRPYSGGSTDTQYF.

This clonotype is labeled medium-sized (0.01 to 0.1%). The rearrangement uses TRBV5-1 and TRBJ1-4; 9 bases match TRBD1. V was pared by 1 base and J by 4 bases, with 11 bases of the junction left unmatched. This CDR3 has 18 amino acids. Germline assignment: CDR1 SGHRS and CDR2 YFSETQ. The chain's CDR3 is CASSLRAMGQGINEKLFF. As DNA, the CDR3 is TGCGCCAGCAGCTTGCGGGCTATGGGACAGGGAATTAATGAAAAACTGTTTTTT.

The chain is built from TRBV5-5 and TRBJ2-3; possibly TRBD1 for D (6 bases). Germline CDR1 and CDR2: SGHKS and YYEKEE (reference sequence). The CDR3 contains 15 residues. V lost 0 bases to trimming and J lost 3 bases, with 11 bases between them. CDR3 sequence reads: CASSLVGGWTDTQYF. For the CDR3, the DNA is TGTGCCAGCAGCTTGGTTGGGGGCTGGACAGATACGCAGTATTTT.

This CDR3 is CASSQDTTYEQYF. Here the CDR3 DNA reads TGTGCCAGCAGCCAAGATACTACCTACGAGCAGTACTTC. The V call is TRBV3-1, the J call TRBJ2-7; no clear D gene. V was pared by 0 bases and J by 2 bases, with 5 bases between. This CDR3 is 13 amino acids long. CDR1 and CDR2 (germline): LGHDT, YNNKEL (reference sequence).

This clonotype was counted once. The rearrangement links TRBV20-1 to TRBJ2-4; no clear D. The CDR3 contains 15 residues. V shed 3 bases and J shed 2 bases, with 14 bases lying between them. Germline V gene data show CDR1 as DFQATT and CDR2 as SNEGSKA (reference sequence). The CDR3 nucleotides are TGCAGTGCTAGCTACCTGGGTGGGACCAAAAACATTCAGTACTTC. This codes for CSASYLGGTKNIQYF.

This clonotype was detected a few times. The J gene is TRBJ1-2, the V gene TRBV7-9; a possible D gene is TRBD1 (5 bases). The germline V and J ends were trimmed by 8 bases and 14 bases, with 21 bases remaining between them. The CDR3 is 12 amino acids. Germline CDR1 reads SEHNR; CDR2 reads FQNEAQ (reference sequence). For the CDR3, the DNA is TGTGCCAGCTCCCCCCCGAGTGGGGCGAATACCTTC. Amino acid sequence: CASSPPSGANTF.

The chain links TRBV5-1 to TRBJ1-1; D is unclear. The CDR3 length is 12 residues. Germline values: CDR1 SGHRS, CDR2 YFSETQ. Trimming cost V 8 bases and J 5 bases, with 13 bases left between them. The CDR3 DNA reads TGCGCCAGGGACCCCGCGCGAACTGAAGCTTTCTTT. This encodes CARDPARTEAFF.

This clonotype was seen a few times. The rearrangement uses TRBV7-8 and TRBJ1-1, with a weak D call TRBD1 (5 bases). The CDR3 spans 15 residues. The V and J ends lost 1 base and 4 bases respectively, with 13 bases between them. Germline CDR1 SGHVS, CDR2 FQNEAQ. CDR3 region: CASSLVSRGGTEAFF. The CDR3 DNA reads as TGTGCCAGCAGCTTAGTTTCTCGGGGGGGCACTGAAGCTTTCTTT. Full variable domain (rest looked up from reference TRBV7-8 and TRBJ1-1): GAGVSQSPRYKVAKRGQDVALRCDPISGHVSLFWYQQALGQGPEFLTYFQNEAQLDKSGLPSDRFFAERPEGSVSTLKIQRTQQEDSAVYLCASSLVSRGGTEAFFGQGTRLTVV.

In this sample, this clonotype turned up once. The chain combines TRBV27 with TRBJ2-3; 7 nucleotides match TRBD2. Per germline, CDR1 MNHEY and CDR2 SMNVEV (reference sequence). With 7 bases clipped from V and 2 bases from J, the junction kept 12 bases outside the gene matches. This CDR3 is built from 16 residues. The CDR3 DNA sequence: TGTGCCAGCAACCGTTGGGCTAGCGGATCCACAGATACGCAGTATTTT. Translated, it gives CASNRWASGSTDTQYF.

In this sample, this clonotype turned up a few times. The chain recombines TRBV7-2 with TRBJ1-1; D not resolved. The CDR3 consists of 14 residues. V lost 1 base to trimming and J lost 2 bases, with 8 bases between them. Germline CDR1 reads SGHTA; CDR2 reads FQGNSA. CDR3: CASSLGNSNTEAFF. The CDR3 DNA is TGTGCCAGCAGCTTAGGGAACAGCAACACTGAAGCTTTCTTT.

This chain links TRBV20-1 with TRBJ2-1, with 12 nucleotides matching TRBD2. Germline V gene data show CDR1 as DFQATT and CDR2 as SNEGSKA (reference sequence). V dropped 1 base and J dropped 7; count of bases not matched to a gene: 8. This CDR3 has 16 amino acids. The CDR3 DNA reads TGCAGTGCTAGAGGAAAAACTAGCGGGAGGATAAATGAGCAGTTCTTC. Its protein is CSARGKTSGRINEQFF.

This clonotype was observed a handful of times. This chain joins TRBV27 and TRBJ2-1, with 10 bases matching TRBD1. This CDR3 contains 15 residues. After removal of 7 bases from V and 4 bases from J, the junction contained 7 bases not matched to a gene. Germline V gene data show CDR1 as MNHEY and CDR2 as SMNVEV (reference sequence). The CDR3 protein is CASKSGTGAYNEQFF. Written as DNA, the CDR3 is TGTGCCAGCAAATCCGGGACAGGGGCTTACAATGAGCAGTTCTTC.

The chain combines TRBV7-8 with TRBJ1-1; 10 bases line up with TRBD1. J was trimmed by 10 bases and V by 2 bases; bases with no gene match: 4. This CDR3 spans 13 amino acids. Per germline, CDR1 SGHVS and CDR2 FQNEAQ. The CDR3 is CASSLTDRGLAFF. Here the CDR3 DNA reads TGTGCCAGCAGCTTAACTGACAGGGGGCTAGCTTTCTTT.

Many counts were recorded for this clonotype. The chain couples TRBV3-1 to TRBJ1-1; D is perhaps TRBD1 (5 bases). The CDR3 spans 15 residues. Germline V gene sequence: CDR1 LGHDT, CDR2 YNNKEL (reference sequence). Trimming removed 1 base from V and 7 bases from J, with 16 bases in between. The CDR3 DNA follows: TGTGCCAGCAGCCAAGCTGGTGCAGGGAGAGGTGAAGCTTTCTTT. Protein product: CASSQAGAGRGEAFF. Based on the CDR3 plus reference TRBV3-1 and TRBJ1-1, the full variable domain is DTAVSQTPKYLVTQMGNDKSIKCEQNLGHDTMYWYKQDSKKFLKIMFSYNNKELIINETVPNRFSPKSPDKAHLNLHINSLELGDSAVYFCASSQAGAGRGEAFFGQGTRLTVV.

The chain links TRBV6-5 to TRBJ2-2; the D call may be TRBD1 or TRBD2 (5 bases each). This CDR3 spans 13 amino acids. Trimming cost V 6 bases and J 4 bases, with 9 bases left between them. CDR1 is MNHEY and CDR2 is SVGAGI in the germline V gene. CDR3 sequence (DNA): TGTGCCAGCAGCTATGGGACCACCGGGGAGCTGTTTTTT. This sequence encodes CASSYGTTGELFF.